This is a list of T cell receptor beta chains from one sample in a study of early T cells in non-severe SARS-CoV-2 infection. Via MiXCR, TCRdb re-called the 5' RACE reads, giving one row per CDR3 protein. The sample has tens of thousands of distinct CDR3 sequences, around 5% seen once. Sequenced input: whole blood. The receptors come from an adult who was a healthcare worker with PCR-confirmed SARS-CoV-2 infection or an uninfected control (not recorded which). The CDR3 runs from the conserved cysteine through the conserved F or W. D genes are given only for firm matches. Rows may omit the clone size; those that give it use once, few, many or a size class.

d_call clone_size j_call v_call cdr3_nt cdr3_aa
NA many TRBJ2-1 TRBV29-1 TGCAGCGTTGCTGGGGTGGCTAGTTACAATGAGCAGTTCTTC CSVAGVASYNEQFF
NA many TRBJ1-3 TRBV7-9 TGTGCCAGCAGCCCCCACGGGCCCTTCAGGATTTACTCTGAAAACACCATATATTTT CASSPHGPFRIYSENTIYF
NA few TRBJ1-6 TRBV14 TGTGCCAGCAGCCAGAACAGCTTTTCGCCCCTCCACTTT CASSQNSFSPLHF
NA many TRBJ2-3 TRBV9 TGTGCCAGCAGCGTAGAAGGTTTTAGCACAGATACGCAGTATTTT CASSVEGFSTDTQYF
NA many TRBJ2-3 TRBV6-1 TGTGCCAGCAAAGCCGGCCAGCTAACAGATACGCAGTATTTT CASKAGQLTDTQYF
TRBD2 many TRBJ2-1 TRBV30 TGTGCCTGGAGTGTTAAACTAGCGGGTGCCAATGAGCAGTTCTTC CAWSVKLAGANEQFF
TRBD1 few TRBJ2-7 TRBV25-1 TGTGCCAGCATTCCTACCGCAGGGACAGGACAGCCTTACGAGCAGTACTTC CASIPTAGTGQPYEQYF
TRBD2 many TRBJ2-3 TRBV7-8 TGTGCCAGCAGCTCACACACGGGACTAGCGGGAGCAGATACGCAGTATTTT CASSSHTGLAGADTQYF
NA many TRBJ1-5 TRBV20-1 TGCAGTGCAGAGAGGGGGGGCAATCAGCCCCAGCATTTT CSAERGGNQPQHF
NA many TRBJ1-5 TRBV2 TGTGCCAGCAGTAAAACCACGGCGGATCAGCCCCAGCATTTT CASSKTTADQPQHF
TRBD1 few TRBJ1-2 TRBV7-8 TGTGCCAGCAGCTTCAGCACAGGGGATTATGGCTACACCTTC CASSFSTGDYGYTF
NA few TRBJ1-1 TRBV7-9 TGTGCCAGCAGCTTAGAGGGGCCGTTGTACACTGAAGCTTTCTTT CASSLEGPLYTEAFF
TRBD1 few TRBJ2-1 TRBV12-5 TGTGCTAGTGGTGCGTGGACAGGGCACGGTGAGCAGTTCTTC CASGAWTGHGEQFF
NA few TRBJ1-5 TRBV4-1 TGCGCCAGCAGCCGAGAGCCCTACGGAGGGGAGCCCCAGCATTTT CASSREPYGGEPQHF
TRBD1 NA TRBJ2-7 TRBV7-7 TGTGCTAGCAGCTTAGGACAGGGCGACGAGCAGTACTTC CASSLGQGDEQYF
NA few TRBJ1-5 TRBV9 TGTGCCAGCAGCGTAGATGAGGGGGAGTTGTGGCCCCAGCATTTT CASSVDEGELWPQHF
NA NA TRBJ2-5 TRBV4-3 TGCGCCAGCAGCCAAGATCCAGGGAGACAAGAGACCCAGTACTTC CASSQDPGRQETQYF
TRBD1 many TRBJ1-2 TRBV27 TGTGCCAGCAGTTTAAGGACAGGGGGCGCCTACTATGGCTACACCTTC CASSLRTGGAYYGYTF
TRBD1 many TRBJ1-5 TRBV5-1 TGCGCCAGCAGCGCTACAGGGGGCGGCAATCAGCCCCAGCATTTT CASSATGGGNQPQHF
TRBD2 many TRBJ2-1 TRBV20-1 TGCAGTGGCACTCCGGGACTAGCGGGGGGCGGTTCCTACAATGAGCAGTTCTTC CSGTPGLAGGGSYNEQFF